The 4 T cell receptor beta chains below all came from one sample that was sequenced in a study of cytomegalovirus exposure and HLA in healthy donors. Use of 60 Vbeta and 13 Jbeta primers characterized the PCR. Data came from immunoSEQ multiplex PCR; TCRdb stores just in-frame clones and leaves some out. This sample has 150,000 to 200,000 clones, with 75% to 90% found just once. Sequences were obtained from PBMCs. The source is a woman in her late teens or twenties in good health and CMV-seronegative.

The chain combines TRBV2 with TRBJ2-1; the match to TRBD2 covers 14 bases. The CDR3 runs 18 residues. Germline trimming cut 0 bases from V and 7 bases from J; bases unmatched to any gene: 8. Germline CDR1 SNHLY, CDR2 FYNNEI. CDR3 bases: TGTGCCAGCAGTGAAGCTCGGACTAGCGGGAGGCTCATGAATGAGCAGTTCTTC. This gives the protein CASSEARTSGRLMNEQFF.

This chain links TRBV6-6 with TRBJ1-2, with D possibly being TRBD1 (6 bases). CDR3 size: 14 residues. The V end lost 5 bases, the J end lost 6 bases, and 16 bases lay between the germline ends. Germline lookup yields CDR1 MNHNY and CDR2 SVGAGI (reference sequence). Here the CDR3 DNA reads TGTGCCAGCAGTCTTACAGGGATTCGACATGGCTACACCTTC. The encoded protein is CASSLTGIRHGYTF.

Concerning this clone itself: The junction and the germline gene differ at one end; a read error may be behind it. The V gene is TRBV7-7, the J gene TRBJ2-1, with TRBD2 matching over 11 bases. The germline gives CDR1 SSHAT, CDR2 FNYEAQ (reference sequence). CDR3 length: 15 amino acids. In DNA form, the CDR3 reads TGTGCTAGCAGCCCAGGGACTAGCGGAGGCAATGAGCAGTTCTTC. It yields the protein CASSPGTSGGNEQFF. Looking up the rest from reference TRBV7-7 and TRBJ2-1 gives the full variable domain: GAGVSQSPRYKVTKRGQDVTLRCDPISSHATLYWYQQALGQGPEFLTYFNYEAQPDKSGLPSDRFSAERPEGSISTLTIQRTEQRDSAMYRCASSPGTSGGNEQFFGPGTRLTVL.

The gene calls are TRBV6-1 and TRBJ2-7, with a tentative D call TRBD2 (6 bases). From germline, CDR1 is MNHNS and CDR2 SASEGT. The V end lost 2 bases, the J end lost 11 bases, and 16 bases lay between the germline ends. The CDR3 extends over 13 amino acids. The CDR3, as DNA: TGTGCCAGCAGTGAACGGGAGCGGCAAATGGAGTACTTC. Residues: CASSERERQMEYF.